This entry lists 32 T cell receptor beta chains sequenced from one sample in a study of blood T cells in healthy people across ages. Then a second PCR, running roughly 7 to 12 cycles, was carried out with a sample-barcoded 5' primer and a J-beta primer mix. From the 5' RACE reads, TCRdb called clonotypes with MiXCR, one entry per CDR3 protein. This sample has some 1.6 million distinct CDR3 sequences; roughly a third occur once, and the top ten carry about 11%. The sample taken for sequencing was blood. The receptors here all came from a woman in her thirties in good health.

The chain joins TRBV9 to TRBJ1-2; D gene uncertain. The length of the CDR3 is 17 residues. Trimming shortened V by 6 bases and J by 2 bases, and 23 bases separated the two germline ends. The V gene's germline CDR1 is SGDLS and CDR2 YYNGEE. CDR3 nucleotides: TGTGCCAGCACCCTAGCCGCCGGGGAGTATAGAAACTATGGCTACACCTTC. Translated: CASTLAAGEYRNYGYTF.

Comments on this clonotype: At one of its ends the junction is not consistent with the germline gene, which may arise from a read error. The genes are TRBV4-1 and TRBJ2-2, with D perhaps matching TRBD2 (5 bases). Germline V gene lookup returns CDR1 MGHRA and CDR2 YSYEKL. The CDR3 has 14 amino acids. CDR3 sequence (DNA): TGCGCCAGCCGCAGGATTGGGAACACCGGGGAGCCGTTTTTT. It is translated as CASRRIGNTGEPFF.

This clonotype came up a few times. The V and J genes are TRBV27 and TRBJ2-7; 15 bases agree with TRBD2. Germline values: CDR1 MNHEY, CDR2 SMNVEV (reference sequence). CDR3 length: 18 amino acids. The J segment lost 4 bases and the V segment lost 0 bases, leaving 7 bases of the junction unmatched. In DNA form, the CDR3 reads TGTGCCAGCAGTTTATCCCCCGGACTAGCGGGAGGGCGGTACGAGCAGTACTTC. It specifies CASSLSPGLAGGRYEQYF.

The chain employs TRBV24-1 and TRBJ2-1, with 9 bases identical to TRBD1. CDR1 and CDR2 (germline): KGHDR, SFDVKD. Trimming removed 1 base from V and 8 bases from J; junction bases left unmatched: 8. This CDR3 is 16 amino acids long. The CDR3 is CATSDLSDRGKDEQFF. The CDR3 coding sequence is TGTGCCACCAGTGATTTATCCGACAGGGGGAAGGATGAGCAGTTCTTC.

As for this clonotype: The DNA is left out, because the CDR3 cannot be placed on it with certainty; the CDR3 is given as TCRdb lists it. This chain uses TRBV11-2 with TRBJ2-1; no DNA check was done on the table's D call, TRBD2. CDR1 SGHAT and CDR2 FQNNGV come from the germline V gene. Counting both end residues, the CDR3 totals 22 amino acids. CDR3: CASSFYICSAASSGTIYNEQFF.

This clonotype came up once. Germline and junction disagree at one end, which may indicate a read error. The chain links TRBV11-3 to TRBJ2-1; TRBD2 agrees at 8 bases. Germline CDR1 is SGHNT and CDR2 is YENEEA. The CDR3 spans 16 residues. CDR3 bases: TGTGCCGGCAGCTTTACTAGCGGTTTCTCCTACAATGAGCAGTTCTTC. Its protein product is CAGSFTSGFSYNEQFF.

This clonotype occurred a few times. The chain links TRBV20-1 to TRBJ1-5, with unresolved D. This CDR3 has 14 residues. In germline, CDR1 is DFQATT, CDR2 SNEGSKA (reference sequence). Trimming pared 2 bases from V and 0 bases from J, leaving 8 bases between. The CDR3 region has the DNA TGCAGTGCTAGAAATGGCTATAGCAATCAGCCCCAGCATTTT. Its protein is CSARNGYSNQPQHF.

There are a few counts of this clonotype. The chain has TRBV27 and TRBJ2-3, with 12 nucleotides matching TRBD2. Trimming removed 5 bases from V and 6 bases from J; junction bases left unmatched: 9. The CDR3 loop spans 16 amino acids. Germline V gives CDR1 MNHEY, CDR2 SMNVEV (reference sequence). For the CDR3, the DNA is TGTGCCAGCAGTCCCCTAGCGGGAGGGGTATGGGATACGCAGTATTTT. It is translated as CASSPLAGGVWDTQYF.

This clonotype showed up many times. At one end, the junction sequence differs from germline, possibly due to a read error. This chain links TRBV10-3 with TRBJ2-3, with a possible D match to TRBD2 (6 bases). The CDR3 spans 13 residues. Germline CDR1 is ENHRY and CDR2 is SYGVKD. The CDR3: CAITEGTPDTQYF. DNA for the CDR3: TGTGCCATCACTGAGGGGACTCCAGATACGCAGTATTTT.

The table lists this clonotype with many counts. The V call is TRBV4-1, the J call TRBJ1-2; no definite D call. V dropped 4 bases and J dropped 7 bases, with 19 bases sitting between them. The CDR3 extends over 15 amino acids. Germline V CDR1 and CDR2: MGHRA, YSYEKL. This chain's CDR3 is CASSLPGTAASGYTF. The CDR3 DNA follows: TGCGCCAGCAGCCTCCCGGGTACAGCAGCGAGTGGCTACACCTTC.

The gene calls are TRBV3-1 and TRBJ1-4; D gene unclear. Deletions cut 0 bases from V and 8 bases from J, with 13 bases between. The germline CDR1 and CDR2 sequences are LGHDT and YNNKEL (reference sequence). The length of the CDR3 is 15 residues. CDR3 nucleotide sequence: TGTGCCAGCAGCCAAGATTTCACCCTGGCAGAAAAACTGTTTTTT. Its translation: CASSQDFTLAEKLFF.

The chain employs TRBV4-1 and TRBJ2-7; the D call may be TRBD1 or TRBD2 (6 bases each). Germline V gene data show CDR1 as MGHRA and CDR2 as YSYEKL. The CDR3 covers 16 residues. Trimming removed 1 base from V and 0 bases from J, with 13 bases in between. The CDR3 protein is CASSQGGGQSSYEQYF. The CDR3 coding sequence is TGCGCCAGCAGCCAAGGGGGAGGACAGAGCTCCTACGAGCAGTACTTC.

The CDR3 sequence: CATSRGGGPAANYGYTF. CDR3 nucleotide sequence: TGTGCCACCAGCAGAGGGGGCGGGCCCGCGGCTAACTATGGCTACACCTTC. The rearrangement uses TRBV15 and TRBJ1-2; TRBD1 might be the D (5 bases). The CDR3 length is 17 residues. Trimming pared 1 base from V and 0 bases from J, leaving 15 bases between. Germline V CDR1 and CDR2: LNHNV, YYDKDF (reference sequence).

The V and J genes are TRBV7-6 and TRBJ1-1; 8 nucleotides align to TRBD1. There are 17 residues in the CDR3. Germline CDR1 and CDR2: SGHVS and FNYEAQ. The J segment lost 1 base and the V segment lost 6 bases, leaving 13 bases of the junction unmatched. The CDR3 reads CASSPGQVIVQNTEAFF. The CDR3 DNA sequence: TGTGCCAGCAGTCCGGGACAGGTAATTGTCCAGAACACTGAAGCTTTCTTT.

This chain links TRBV29-1 with TRBJ1-1, with TRBD1 matching 7 bases. V lost 6 bases, J lost 2 bases, and 9 bases stayed unmatched. This CDR3 is 14 amino acids long. Per germline, CDR1 SQVTM and CDR2 ANQGSEA. CDR3 bases: TGCAGCGTCCAACAGGGGCGGGGAAACACTGAAGCTTTCTTT. Amino acid sequence: CSVQQGRGNTEAFF.

With respect to this clonotype: Since a much larger clone is just one base distant, this may be a read error. V is TRBV10-1 and J is TRBJ2-7; D not resolved. Between the trimmed V and J ends, which lost 2 bases and 2 bases, there was a span of 7 bases. This CDR3 region has 13 residues. Germline V gene sequence: CDR1 WNHNN, CDR2 SYGVQD (reference sequence). CDR3 amino acids: CASSEGRPYEQYF. The DNA of the CDR3 is TGCGCCAGCAGTGAGGGCAGACCCTACGAGCAGTACTTC.

Points on this clonotype: This may stem from a read error, because a much larger clone lies one nucleotide away. The chain links TRBV4-1 to TRBJ2-5; D gene unclear. Judging by the DNA end, TRBJ2-7 fits better; the J call may be wrong. This CDR3 spans 15 amino acids. Looked up from germline, CDR1 is MGHRA and CDR2 is YSYEKL. CDR3 loop: CASSNTQSSGYEQYF. The CDR3 region has the DNA TGCGCCAGCAGTAACACGCAGTCCTCGGGCTACGAGCAGTACTTC.

This clonotype has just a few counts. V is TRBV6-1 and J is TRBJ2-4; D might be TRBD1 (6 bases). Trimming pared 4 bases from V and 0 bases from J, leaving 13 bases between. CDR1 and CDR2 (germline): MNHNS, SASEGT. The CDR3 is 16 residues long. The CDR3 is CASSATGHLAKNIQYF. The CDR3 nucleotides read TGTGCCAGCAGTGCGACAGGCCATCTAGCCAAAAACATTCAGTACTTC.

V gene TRBV24-1 combines with J gene TRBJ2-4, with a possible D match to TRBD1 (5 bases). The CDR3 length is 14 residues. V was cut by 12 bases and J by 3 bases, with 17 bases left in between. CDR1 is KGHDR, CDR2 SFDVKD, per germline. CDR3 sequence reads: CAPWGRLDKNIQYF. CDR3 DNA: TGTGCCCCTTGGGGCAGGCTGGACAAAAACATTCAGTACTTC.

The chain combines TRBV4-1 with TRBJ1-5, with no clear D. This CDR3 has 14 residues. V lost 0 bases and J lost 5, with 8 bases in between. Germline CDR1 is MGHRA and CDR2 is YSYEKL. CDR3 DNA sequence: TGCGCCAGCAGCCAAGATATGAGAGATCAGCCCCAGCATTTT. As protein: CASSQDMRDQPQHF.

This rearrangement joins TRBV7-9 to TRBJ2-2; a possible D gene is TRBD2 (5 bases). The CDR3 is 15 amino acids. V was cut by 2 bases and J by 4 bases, with 11 bases left in between. Germline V gives CDR1 SEHNR, CDR2 FQNEAQ (reference sequence). DNA for the CDR3: TGTGCCAGCAGCTTACGGGAAGTCAGCACCGGGGAGCTGTTTTTT. Translating gives CASSLREVSTGELFF.

The rearrangement uses TRBV12-3 or TRBV12-4 and TRBJ1-6, with a possible D match to TRBD1 (6 bases). This CDR3 comprises 14 residues. V lost 3 bases and J 10 bases, leaving 13 bases between the germline ends. The CDR3 DNA reads as TGTGCCAGCAGTTTCCCGGGGGGCCGATCACCCCTCCACTTT. Protein: CASSFPGGRSPLHF.

This clonotype was seen a handful of times. The chain recombines TRBV13 with TRBJ2-7; 13 nucleotides agree with TRBD2. This CDR3 spans 15 amino acids. CDR1 PRHDT and CDR2 FYEKMQ come from the germline V gene (reference sequence). With 6 bases clipped from V and 2 bases from J, the junction kept 4 bases outside the gene matches. CDR3: CASSKTSGRAYEQYF. The CDR3 DNA reads as TGTGCCAGCAGTAAAACTAGCGGGAGGGCCTACGAGCAGTACTTC.

The sample holds many counts of this clonotype. The chain uses TRBV7-9 and TRBJ2-7; D is possibly TRBD2 (6 bases). Germline V gene data show CDR1 as SEHNR and CDR2 as FQNEAQ (reference sequence). The CDR3 is made up of 14 amino acids. Trimming took off 5 bases at V and 4 bases at J, with 15 bases between the two ends. CDR3 region: CASSRGANTYEQYF. In nucleotides, the CDR3 is TGTGCCAGCAGCCGCGGGGCTAATACTTACGAGCAGTACTTC.

This clonotype showed up just a few times. The genes are TRBV2 and TRBJ2-3; 10 bases are shared with TRBD2. There are 17 residues in the CDR3. CDR1 SNHLY and CDR2 FYNNEI come from the germline V gene. J was trimmed by 3 bases and V by 6 bases; bases with no gene match: 12. The CDR3 coding sequence is TGTGCCAGCAGCCCCCCGTGGGGTAGCGGGAGGACAGATACGCAGTATTTT. Protein product: CASSPPWGSGRTDTQYF.

The chain links TRBV3-1 to TRBJ1-3; D is undetermined. Trimming removed 0 bases from V and 0 bases from J, with 12 bases in between. This CDR3 has 17 residues. Looked up from germline, CDR1 is LGHDT and CDR2 is YNNKEL (reference sequence). The CDR3 region is CASSQDPWRTSGNTIYF. The CDR3, as DNA: TGTGCCAGCAGCCAAGATCCTTGGCGTACCTCTGGAAACACCATATATTTT.

The rearrangement links TRBV7-2 to TRBJ1-1; tentative D call: TRBD1 (5 bases). V was pared by 5 bases and J by 4 bases, with 17 bases between. The CDR3 is made up of 15 amino acids. Germline V CDR1 and CDR2: SGHTA, FQGNSA. The CDR3 DNA follows: TGTGCCAGCAGCCCGGGGTGGGGGAGCGTCACTGAAGCTTTCTTT. It encodes CASSPGWGSVTEAFF.

This clonotype turned up a few times. This rearrangement joins TRBV6-2 or TRBV6-3 to TRBJ2-1; TRBD2 matches 10 bases. J lost 4 bases, V lost 7 bases, and 1 base had no gene match. Per germline, CDR1 MNHEY and CDR2 SVGEGT. CDR3 size: 13 residues. The CDR3 sequence is CASILAGYNEQFF. The CDR3, as DNA: TGTGCCAGCATACTAGCGGGGTACAATGAGCAGTTCTTC.

Points on this clonotype: An end of the junction does not agree with germline; a read error may underlie this. The CDR3 DNA follows: TGTGCCGGCAGCTTATCACAAGGGGTGTGGAATGAGCAGTTCTTC. This gives the protein CAGSLSQGVWNEQFF. The V gene is TRBV7-3, the J gene TRBJ2-1, with a tentative D call TRBD1 (5 bases). The CDR3 contains 15 residues. Germline V gives CDR1 SGHTA, CDR2 FQGTGA.

This clonotype was seen many times. The rearrangement joins TRBV27 to TRBJ2-7; 9 nucleotides agree with TRBD1. The V gene end was trimmed by 5 bases and the J gene end by 1 base; junction bases not matched to a gene: 18. CDR3 length: 19 residues. CDR1 and CDR2 from the germline V gene are MNHEY and SMNVEV (reference sequence). CDR3 nucleotides: TGTGCCAGCAGTCCCCCTGCCCCAAACAGGGGGCGATATTCCTACGAGCAGTACTTC. It encodes CASSPPAPNRGRYSYEQYF.

This clonotype was found a few times. This sequence joins TRBV10-3 and TRBJ1-2; D remains unclear. Looked up from germline, CDR1 is ENHRY and CDR2 is SYGVKD. V was trimmed by 5 bases and J by 0 bases, leaving 10 bases between them. The CDR3 consists of 14 residues. The CDR3 protein is CAISLGPSNYGYTF. In DNA form, the CDR3 reads TGTGCCATCAGTTTAGGCCCTTCTAACTATGGCTACACCTTC.

The chain employs TRBV28 and TRBJ1-6, with a possible D match to TRBD1 (5 bases). CDR3 size: 14 residues. Germline CDR1 MDHEN, CDR2 SYDVKM. V was shortened by 6 bases and J by 8 bases, with 14 bases between the two germline ends. In DNA, the CDR3 is TGTGCCAGCAGCCTGGGGCAGGGACATTCACCCCTCCACTTT. Amino acid sequence: CASSLGQGHSPLHF.